The 22 T cell receptor beta chains listed next were all sequenced from one sample in a study of cytomegalovirus exposure and HLA in healthy donors. The PCR used 60 Vbeta and 13 Jbeta primers. Sequenced by immunoSEQ multiplex PCR; TCRdb stores in-frame clones only, minus some. The data contain about 130,000 clones, 70% to 90% of them singletons. The sequenced material came from PBMCs. The receptors here all came from a boy younger than 18 in good health and CMV-seronegative.

This clone has just one count. An end of the junction does not agree with germline; a read error may underlie this. The V call is TRBV5-3, the J call TRBJ1-5; the match to TRBD1 covers 8 bases. TRBV5-3 is sorted into the ORF group, with uncertain function. The CDR3 extends over 15 amino acids. DNA for the CDR3: TGTGCCAGAAGCTTGACGAGCGGTTCCGGGACAGGCCTCCGCTTT. Translated, it gives CARSLTSGSGTGLRF.

The chain carries TRBV5-6 and TRBJ2-7; 10 positions match TRBD1. Germline lookup yields CDR1 SGHDT and CDR2 YYEEEE. V shed 3 bases and J 7 bases; nucleotides not matched to a gene: 7. The CDR3 has 14 amino acids. The CDR3 here is CASSSGQGVGEQYF. CDR3 sequence (DNA): TGTGCCAGCAGCTCCGGACAGGGGGTGGGAGAGCAGTACTTC.

Here the CDR3 reads CASSLHTGYEQYF. CDR3 sequence (DNA): TGTGCCAGCAGCTTGCATACGGGCTACGAGCAGTACTTC. The rearrangement uses TRBV5-4 and TRBJ2-7; D gene ambiguous. The CDR3 loop spans 13 amino acids. The V gene's germline CDR1 is SGHNT and CDR2 YYREEE (reference sequence). Trimming stripped 1 base from V and 3 bases from J, with 8 bases between.

The CDR3 region is CAWNPGQGNEKLFF. The CDR3 nucleotides read TGTGCCTGGAATCCGGGACAGGGTAATGAAAAACTGTTTTTT. This sequence joins TRBV30 and TRBJ1-4; 9 bases align to TRBD1. Germline assignment: CDR1 GTSNPN and CDR2 SVGIG (reference sequence). The CDR3 is made up of 14 amino acids. J was trimmed by 4 bases and V by 4 bases; bases with no gene match: 4.

The sample holds one count of this clone. This chain joins TRBV19 and TRBJ1-2; possibly TRBD1 for D (6 bases). The germline CDR1 and CDR2 sequences are LNHDA and SQIVND (reference sequence). The CDR3 loop spans 13 amino acids. The germline V and J ends were trimmed by 5 bases and 2 bases, with 9 bases remaining between them. The CDR3 sequence: CASSLQGNYGYTF. CDR3 nucleotide sequence: TGTGCCAGTAGTCTACAGGGAAACTATGGCTACACCTTC.

This sequence joins TRBV6-1 and TRBJ1-1; tentatively, D is TRBD1 (5 bases). CDR3 length: 14 residues. Per germline, CDR1 MNHNS and CDR2 SASEGT. Trimming took off 11 bases at V and 0 bases at J, with 16 bases between the two ends. The CDR3 spells CAGGTGRVNTEAFF. The CDR3 coding sequence is TGTGCCGGCGGGACCGGTCGGGTGAACACTGAAGCTTTCTTT.

The rearrangement joins TRBV7-2 to TRBJ2-2; 13 positions match TRBD2. Germline V CDR1 and CDR2: SGHTA, FQGNSA. The junction had 3 bases not matched to a gene; V was cut back by 1 base and J by 1 base. The CDR3 is made up of 18 amino acids. Here the CDR3 DNA reads TGTGCCAGCAGCTTAGTTCGACTAGCGGGAGGGAACACCGGGGAGCTGTTTTTT. As protein: CASSLVRLAGGNTGELFF.

V is TRBV9 and J is TRBJ2-7; D is perhaps TRBD2 (6 bases). V was cut by 4 bases and J by 7 bases, with 15 bases left in between. Germline V gene lookup returns CDR1 SGDLS and CDR2 YYNGEE. The CDR3 sequence is 13 residues long. The CDR3 spells CASSSGPAGEQYF. DNA of the CDR3: TGTGCCAGCAGCTCGGGACCCGCGGGGGAGCAGTACTTC.

The chain joins TRBV4-3 to TRBJ1-1; D is unresolved. The CDR3 is made up of 14 amino acids. V was cut by 0 bases and J by 0 bases, with 5 bases left in between. The germline CDR1 and CDR2 sequences are LGHNA and YSLEER. This CDR3 is CASSQERVNTEAFF. As DNA, the CDR3 is TGCGCCAGCAGCCAAGAAAGAGTGAACACTGAAGCTTTCTTT.

The chain combines TRBV14 with TRBJ1-2; tentative D call: TRBD1 (6 bases). CDR3 length equals 16 residues. V gave up 0 bases and J gave up 5 bases, with 16 bases separating them. The V gene's germline CDR1 is SGHDN and CDR2 FVKESK. The CDR3 DNA reads as TGTGCCAGCAGCCAAGACGGGGGGGGACAACTATATGGCTACACCTTC. Translated: CASSQDGGGQLYGYTF.

This clone has more than one count but fewer than ten. The chain links TRBV27 to TRBJ1-1; D perhaps matches TRBD1 (5 bases). V was clipped by 2 bases and J by 4 bases, with 11 bases between them. CDR3 length: 14 amino acids. Germline assignment: CDR1 MNHEY and CDR2 SMNVEV (reference sequence). CDR3 protein: CASSLVGGGTEAFF. CDR3 DNA sequence: TGTGCCAGCAGTTTAGTGGGGGGAGGCACTGAAGCTTTCTTT.

This clone was seen more than once but under ten times. The chain uses TRBV4-3 and TRBJ2-1; tentative D call: TRBD2 (5 bases). Germline assignment: CDR1 LGHNA and CDR2 YSLEER. The CDR3 extends over 14 amino acids. The V and J ends lost 1 base and 6 bases respectively, with 10 bases between them. CDR3 coding DNA: TGCGCCAGCAGCCAAGTACTAGGGCTCAATGAGCAGTTCTTC. Protein: CASSQVLGLNEQFF.

V gene TRBV9 combines with J gene TRBJ2-6; 11 nucleotides agree with TRBD2. The germline CDR1 and CDR2 sequences are SGDLS and YYNGEE. The CDR3 length is 18 residues. V dropped 9 bases and J dropped 0; count of bases not matched to a gene: 11. The CDR3 nucleotides read TGTGCCACCGTGTCGAGGGGACTAGCGGACTCTGGGGCCAACGTCCTGACTTTC. This codes for CATVSRGLADSGANVLTF.

Notes on this clone: The sample carries other DNA sequences with the same CDR3. The rearrangement uses TRBV11-2 and TRBJ2-7; D is unclear. The V and J ends lost 4 bases and 4 bases respectively, with 8 bases between them. Germline V gene sequence: CDR1 SGHAT, CDR2 FQNNGV. The CDR3 runs to 12 residues. The CDR3, as DNA: TGTGCCAGCAGCTCGAGGTCTTACGAGCAGTACTTC. It encodes CASSSRSYEQYF.

V is TRBV19 and J is TRBJ1-3; D not certain. Trimming took 10 bases from V and 0 from J, leaving 10 bases between them. The CDR3 loop spans 13 amino acids. Germline-derived CDR1 and CDR2 are LNHDA and SQIVND (reference sequence). CDR3 nucleotide sequence: TGTGCCACGTCAAGGAGCTCTGGAAACACCATATATTTT. Amino acid sequence: CATSRSSGNTIYF.

The chain has TRBV4-2 and TRBJ1-2, with D perhaps TRBD1 (5 bases). Per the germline V gene, CDR1 is LGHNA and CDR2 is YNFKEQ. This CDR3 is 14 amino acids long. Trimming took 1 base from V and 4 from J, leaving 10 bases between them. The CDR3 nucleotides read TGTGCCAGCAGCCAAGGACAGCCCGTCTATGGCTACACCTTC. Encoded protein: CASSQGQPVYGYTF.

This clone was seen a handful of times. The chain carries TRBV2 and TRBJ2-1, with 7 bases identical to TRBD2. This CDR3 region has 16 residues. The V segment lost 2 bases and the J segment 7 bases; nucleotides outside the gene matches: 11. Per germline, CDR1 SNHLY and CDR2 FYNNEI. The CDR3 loop reads CASSESRGRARNEQFF. CDR3 bases: TGTGCCAGCAGTGAATCCCGGGGGAGGGCAAGGAATGAGCAGTTCTTC.

V and J are TRBV5-1 and TRBJ2-1; 7 nucleotides align to TRBD1. The J segment lost 5 bases and the V segment lost 4 bases, leaving 9 bases of the junction unmatched. Germline lookup yields CDR1 SGHRS and CDR2 YFSETQ. The CDR3 has 15 amino acids. The DNA for the CDR3 is TGCGCCAGCAGCAAAGGACAGGTCATTGACAATGAGCAGTTCTTC. Translation gives CASSKGQVIDNEQFF.

Comments on this clone: Other DNA sequences in this specimen translate into the identical CDR3. The V gene is TRBV6-1, the J gene TRBJ1-3; TRBD1 aligns across 11 bases. Germline V lookup: CDR1 MNHNS, CDR2 SASEGT. CDR3 length equals 18 residues. The junction had 8 bases not matched to a gene; V was cut back by 4 bases and J by 0 bases. The CDR3: CASSAGTGGGSSGNTIYF. The CDR3 region has the DNA TGTGCCAGCAGTGCCGGGACAGGGGGTGGAAGCTCTGGAAACACCATATATTTT.

This chain uses TRBV5-4 with TRBJ2-2, with D maybe TRBD2 (5 bases). Germline lookup yields CDR1 SGHNT and CDR2 YYREEE (reference sequence). V was cut by 0 bases and J by 5 bases, with 14 bases left in between. The CDR3 loop spans 16 amino acids. As DNA, the CDR3 is TGTGCCAGCAGCTTGGGGGCTGTCGGGAAAACCGGGGAGCTGTTTTTT. Translation: CASSLGAVGKTGELFF.

This clone showed up just a few times. The chain has TRBV12-5 and TRBJ2-7; possible D gene TRBD1, 6 bases. CDR1 LGHNT and CDR2 FRNRAP come from the germline V gene. V gave up 1 base and J gave up 6 bases, with 13 bases separating them. The CDR3 is made up of 14 amino acids. CDR3 loop: CASGLDGQRPEQYF. CDR3 nucleotide sequence: TGTGCTAGTGGTTTGGACGGACAGCGACCCGAGCAGTACTTC.

This chain joins TRBV9 and TRBJ1-2; D is ambiguous. Germline V gene sequence: CDR1 SGDLS, CDR2 YYNGEE. Trimming left V 3 bases short and J 2 bases short, with 5 bases between. The CDR3 totals 12 residues. The CDR3 reads CASSAENYGYTF. The CDR3 nucleotides read TGTGCCAGCAGCGCGGAGAACTATGGCTACACCTTC.